These 5 T cell receptor beta chains share one sample of origin, sequenced in a study of tumor and adjacent non-tumor tissue in lung cancer. This sample's RNA came from whole unsorted tissue. A modified ARM-PCR protocol with three rounds of nested PCR amplified TCRbeta. TCRdb re-derived calls from the multiplex PCR reads in MiXCR, one entry per CDR3 protein. The repertoire consists of 65,000 to 90,000 distinct CDR3 sequences, with around 85% occurring once and the leading ten covering about an eighth. Sequenced sample: lung tumor tissue. These receptors all stem from a woman in her 50s with non-small cell lung cancer.

On this clonotype itself: An end of the junction differs from the germline gene, which may be a read error. V gene TRBV7-9 combines with J gene TRBJ1-4; D call uncertain. Germline V lookup: CDR1 SEHNR, CDR2 FQNEAQ (reference sequence). This CDR3 is built from 14 residues. CDR3 nucleotide sequence: TGTGCCAGCAGCTTAGGCGATCTTAATAAAAAACTGTTTTTT. Amino acid sequence: CASSLGDLNKKLFF.

Worth noting for this clonotype: Its ends do not fully match the called genes, so a read error is possible. The chain carries TRBV28 and TRBJ2-7; tentative D call: TRBD2 (6 bases). The CDR3 contains 13 residues. Germline values: CDR1 MDHEN, CDR2 SYDVKM. The CDR3 is CASAGTGYYEHYF. Written as DNA, the CDR3 is TGTGCCAGCGCCGGGACTGGGTACTACGAGCACTACTTC. The whole variable domain, filled in from reference TRBV28 and TRBJ2-7, reads DVKVTQSSRYLVKRTGEKVFLECVQDMDHENMFWYRQDPGLGLRLIYFSYDVKMKEKGDIPEGYSVSREKKERFSLILESASTNQTSMYLCASAGTGYYEHYFGPGTRLTVT.

Turning to this clonotype: A read error is likely, as this CDR3 ends without the conserved phenylalanine or tryptophan. This chain joins TRBV29-1 and TRBJ2-1, with 11 bases matching TRBD2. V lost 7 bases to trimming and J lost 9 bases; unmatched junction nucleotides: 14. Germline V gene data show CDR1 as SQVTM and CDR2 as ANQGSEA. The CDR3 covers 15 residues. The CDR3 reads CSAKTSGIWGGEQFP. The CDR3 DNA sequence: TGCAGCGCCAAGACTAGCGGGATCTGGGGGGGTGAGCAGTTCCCC.

As regards this clonotype: It is likely a read error, because the conserved phenylalanine at the end of the CDR3 is missing. The gene calls are TRBV4-1 and TRBJ1-5, with unresolved D. The CDR3 sequence is 15 residues long. CDR1 is MGHRA, CDR2 YSYEKL, per germline. The CDR3 reads CASRQDQVSNQAQHY. CDR3 bases: TGCGCCAGCAGGCAAGATCAGGTTAGCAATCAGGCCCAGCATTAT.

This clonotype was observed a few times. This chain joins TRBV20-1 and TRBJ2-1, with D perhaps being TRBD1 or TRBD2 (5 bases each). In germline, CDR1 is DFQATT, CDR2 SNEGSKA (reference sequence). The CDR3 sequence is 14 residues long. Trimming stripped 7 bases from V and 10 bases from J, with 23 bases between. DNA for the CDR3: TGCAGTGTTAGGATCCCGGGGCGGCCAGGGGAGCAGTTCTTC. This sequence encodes CSVRIPGRPGEQFF.